This T cell receptor beta chain was recovered during a study of shared clonotypes between healthy human individuals. Study-wide background: Each donor had three CD4 naive, three CD4 memory, two CD8 naive and one CD8 memory plate. Study findings and constraints: All-four-donor shared clonotypes had higher generation probabilities than non-shared clonotypes did. Clonotype sharing among donors, it was expected, would be affected by sequencing depth.

About this clone itself: Its antigen is still unknown. The sample holds other DNA sequences that translate to the same CDR3.

The donor population consisted of healthy HIV-negative adults with no recent acute infections or vaccinations. TCRdb keeps only in-frame clones here, not all; method: immunoSEQ multiplex PCR. The repertoire has about 1.1 million clones, approximately 80% of them found once; the top ten carry roughly 0.83%. Sequences were obtained from memory CD4+ T cells from PBMCs. The subset denotes: CD45RA-negative fraction. The TCR was taken from a man younger than 30 in good health. Some clones in this sample may be carry-over from other donors' samples.

The CDR3 nucleotides are TGTGCCTGGACCCGACAGGGGGCGGGGGAGCAGTACTTC. The encoded protein is CAWTRQGAGEQYF. This chain joins TRBV30 and TRBJ2-7, with 10 positions matching TRBD1. This CDR3 has 13 residues. Germline CDR1 GTSNPN, CDR2 SVGIG (reference sequence). J was trimmed by 7 bases and V by 4 bases; bases with no gene match: 7.